This T cell receptor beta chain was sequenced during a study of blood T cell repertoires in COVID-19. Methods used by the authors: Estimated nucleated cell counts came from reference gene primer amplification. Sequencing was performed with immunoSEQ multiplex PCR; in TCRdb, only in-frame clones are kept and a portion is missing. From that table come the V and J calls and clone size; the DNA was used to work out D and trimming. The repertoire holds 320,000 or so clones, with around 90% as singletons. Participant-given clinical history determined each cohort assignment. In germline, CDR1 is SGHKS, CDR2 YYEKEE (reference sequence). Trimming shortened V by 0 bases and J by 0 bases, and 7 bases separated the two germline ends. CDR3 length: 14 residues.

This TCR was sampled from a man aged 25-45 years who had recovered from COVID-19. This chain connects TRBV5-5 to TRBJ2-7, with D perhaps matching TRBD2 (5 bases). Sequenced material: PBMCs or T cells enriched from blood (not recorded which). CDR3 sequence: CASSLEGSSYEQYF. CDR3 in DNA: TGTGCCAGCAGCTTGGAAGGGAGCTCCTACGAGCAGTACTTC. The full variable domain, its missing parts supplied by reference TRBV5-5 and TRBJ2-7, is DAGVTQSPTHLIKTRGQQVTLRCSPISGHKSVSWYQQVLGQGPQFIFQYYEKEERGRGNFPDRFSARQFPNYSSELNVNALLLGDSALYLCASSLEGSSYEQYFGPGTRLTVT.